This is a list of T cell receptor beta chains from one sample in a study of blood T cell repertoires in COVID-19. Sequencing used immunoSEQ multiplex PCR; TCRdb keeps in-frame clones, though not all of them. The data show approximately 230,000 clones, about 85% seen once. The sequenced sample was peripheral blood. All receptors come from a man between 18 and 29 years old with active or convalescent COVID-19. CDR3s leave out the opening cysteine and the closing phenylalanine or tryptophan.

v_call	j_call	cdr3_aa
TRBV5-8	TRBJ2-7	ASSLDLAVERRSYEQY
TRBV29-1	TRBJ2-3	SVVGDRESTDTQY
TRBV6-5	TRBJ2-1	ASSYGIYNEQF
TRBV6-2/TRBV6-3	TRBJ2-1	ASSYIPGHPMDEQF
TRBV15	TRBJ2-5	ASTSGSLETQY
TRBV19	TRBJ1-2	ASSGGPLYGYT
TRBV2	TRBJ2-5	ASKTSGALQETQY
TRBV9	TRBJ2-3	ASSEIAGGADTQY
TRBV28	TRBJ2-1	ASNTGIRYNEQF
TRBV5-1	TRBJ1-2	ASSLEGDGYT
TRBV19	TRBJ1-3	ASSLRQGGGNTIY
TRBV2	TRBJ2-1	ASSEATSGGGNEQF
TRBV19	TRBJ2-2	ATRRGGKTGELF
TRBV19	TRBJ1-1	ASSEGQGAYEAF
TRBV6-5	TRBJ2-5	ASSYARGPGETQY
TRBV5-4	TRBJ1-2	ASSLATGQGARGYT
TRBV11-1	TRBJ2-3	ASSLKNGDTDTQY
TRBV6-5	TRBJ2-7	ASSRGTGNYEQY
TRBV2	TRBJ1-4	ASIKGQGGQKLF
TRBV9	TRBJ1-2	ASSASGARYGYT
TRBV2	TRBJ2-1	ASSSPRDSPPLHEQF
TRBV19	TRBJ2-3	AISGTSTDTQY
TRBV28	TRBJ2-5	ASTGPGGETQY
TRBV7-8	TRBJ1-2	ASSHRVGYGYT
TRBV6-2/TRBV6-3	TRBJ2-1	ASSYSPSGGLYNEQF
TRBV10-3	TRBJ1-6	AISDLSSPLH
TRBV6-5	TRBJ2-7	ASSRPRRY
TRBV12-3/TRBV12-4	TRBJ1-1	ASGLGGITEAF
TRBV28	TRBJ2-1	ASSLPDEQF
TRBV25-1	TRBJ1-4	ASSEPGQVHEKLF
TRBV10-3	TRBJ2-7	AIDPPEEQY
TRBV27	TRBJ2-2	ASNRPDRANTGELF
TRBV29-1	TRBJ1-2	SVEISLGGYT
TRBV5-5	TRBJ2-1	ASSLGQVSYNEQF
TRBV11-2	TRBJ1-5	ASSSGGTNQPQH
TRBV6-5	TRBJ2-3	ASSYRDRRTDTQY
TRBV19	TRBJ1-1	ASSNEIETEAF
TRBV6-2/TRBV6-3	TRBJ2-3	ASSYTISSTDTQY
TRBV7-2	TRBJ2-1	ASSRVTSGGANEQF
TRBV18	TRBJ2-3	ASSVDRQTDTQY
TRBV5-1	TRBJ2-1	ASSLKTTAPNEQF
TRBV19	TRBJ2-6	ASSSDGDRGEGANVLT
TRBV2	TRBJ1-1	ASPLGGRAGRTEAF
TRBV6-5	TRBJ2-3	ASRVSGTSTDTQY
TRBV19	TRBJ2-7	ASSPPRTGTNYEQY
TRBV18	TRBJ1-2	ASSPRQGSYGYT
TRBV10-2	TRBJ1-5	ASRARTGGFNQPQH
TRBV13	TRBJ2-1	ASSLAGGLYNEQF
TRBV3-1/TRBV3-2	TRBJ2-3	ASSQPGLAGEYADTQY
TRBV18	TRBJ1-1	ASSPQASTEAF
TRBV6-5	TRBJ1-4	ASSTRGDSEKLF